The sequence of this T cell receptor (beta chain) was determined in a study of T cell responses to AZD1222 COVID-19 vaccine. Broader study findings: Vaccination with two AZD1222 doses was followed by a rise in Spike-specific TCR breadth and depth. Variant regions that are unmutated are reportedly the target of nearly half of spike-specific TCRs. Sampling that yielded the repertoires occurred only after the peak T cell response.

Here immunoSEQ multiplex PCR was the method, and the copy in TCRdb shows in-frame clones only, minus some. The table records roughly 140,000 clones, roughly 80% of them present only once. In regard to this clone: Antigen specificity is unknown.

The TCR sequence derives from an adult in good health. The sample consisted of peripheral blood, taken on day 0 of MenACWY control vaccination.

In DNA, the CDR3 is TGCGCCAGCAGCTACGGGCCCAACACTGAAGCTTTCTTT. Its translation is CASSYGPNTEAFF. J is TRBJ1-1 and V is TRBV5-1; D ambiguous. CDR1 and CDR2 from the germline V gene are SGHRS and YFSETQ. V lost 3 bases and J lost 2, with 8 bases in between. There are 13 residues in the CDR3.